This passage covers 28 T cell receptor beta chains from one sample sequenced in a study of immune evolution from preneoplasia to lung adenocarcinoma. Assay: immunoSEQ multiplex PCR; the TCRdb copy retains only in-frame clones and omits some. Here the sample spans 11,000 to 15,000 clones, about 85% being singletons. The sequenced sample consisted of FFPE lung adenocarcinoma in situ tissue. These receptors were obtained from a donor at least 70 years old with lung adenocarcinoma.

The chain recombines TRBV7-9 with TRBJ2-7, with a weak D call TRBD2 (6 bases). Germline V gives CDR1 SEHNR, CDR2 FQNEAQ (reference sequence). The CDR3 runs to 15 residues. Trimming removed 3 bases at V and 5 bases at J, with 17 bases between. The CDR3 sequence: CASSFRGGREDEQYF. CDR3 coding DNA: TGTGCCAGCAGCTTCCGTGGGGGAAGGGAGGACGAGCAGTACTTC.

This CDR3 is CAWSVTLAGLAKNIQYF. The CDR3 DNA follows: TGTGCCTGGAGTGTAACCTTAGCGGGGTTAGCCAAAAACATTCAGTACTTC. The chain combines TRBV30 with TRBJ2-4; TRBD2 matches 8 bases. Losses at the gene ends were 0 bases for V and 0 bases for J; bases not matched to a gene: 7. Looked up from germline, CDR1 is GTSNPN and CDR2 is SVGIG (reference sequence). This CDR3 region has 17 residues.

This clone has only a few counts. V and J are TRBV6-6 and TRBJ1-4; D possibly corresponds to TRBD1 (5 bases). Germline V gene data show CDR1 as MNHNY and CDR2 as SVGAGI (reference sequence). The V and J ends lost 6 bases and 12 bases respectively, with 20 bases between them. This CDR3 spans 14 amino acids. The CDR3 DNA sequence: TGTGCCAGCAGCATGCGGGGCTATATCGGGGAACTGTTTTTT. Its translation is CASSMRGYIGELFF.

The chain has TRBV19 and TRBJ2-3; D is unclear. This CDR3 comprises 17 residues. Germline assignment: CDR1 LNHDA and CDR2 SQIVND (reference sequence). Between the trimmed V and J ends, which lost 1 base and 0 bases, there was a span of 14 bases. The CDR3 DNA reads TGTGCCAGTAGTATAGGCCCCGGGTCGACTAGCACAGATACGCAGTATTTT. Protein: CASSIGPGSTSTDTQYF.

This clone has a single count. The V gene is TRBV18, the J gene TRBJ1-1; perhaps TRBD1 as D (6 bases). V shed 8 bases and J shed 0 bases, with 10 bases lying between them. CDR1 KGHSH and CDR2 LQKENI come from the germline V gene. CDR3 size: 13 residues. CDR3 sequence reads: CASARDMNTEAFF. As DNA, the CDR3 is TGTGCCAGCGCCCGGGACATGAACACTGAAGCTTTCTTT.

The chain joins TRBV10-3 to TRBJ2-6; D is possibly TRBD1 (5 bases). In germline, CDR1 is ENHRY, CDR2 SYGVKD. Trimming removed 6 bases from V and 4 bases from J, with 10 bases in between. The CDR3 covers 14 residues. The CDR3 sequence is CAISQGTGANVLTF. The CDR3 coding sequence is TGTGCCATCAGCCAGGGTACCGGGGCCAACGTCCTGACTTTC.

This clone was seen a few times. The chain couples TRBV27 to TRBJ2-2; no clear D. Trimming took off 6 bases at V and 5 bases at J, with 10 bases between the two ends. The CDR3 is made up of 13 amino acids. CDR1 MNHEY and CDR2 SMNVEV come from the germline V gene (reference sequence). In DNA form, the CDR3 reads TGTGCCAGCAGGGTCCTAGTGACCGGGGAGCTGTTTTTT. Protein product: CASRVLVTGELFF.

V is TRBV5-4 and J is TRBJ1-1; D remains unclear. CDR1 and CDR2 from the germline V gene are SGHNT and YYREEE (reference sequence). This CDR3 contains 13 residues. Deletions cut 0 bases from V and 11 bases from J, with 14 bases between. CDR3 amino acids: CASSLVGGSEAFF. DNA of the CDR3: TGTGCCAGCAGCTTGGTAGGCGGCTCAGAGGCTTTCTTT.

The genes are TRBV7-9 and TRBJ2-7; D is tentatively TRBD1 or TRBD2 (6 bases each). V lost 5 bases and J lost 2, with 16 bases in between. CDR1 is SEHNR, CDR2 FQNEAQ, per germline (reference sequence). The CDR3 is made up of 15 amino acids. The CDR3 sequence is CASSGGGASAYEQYF. DNA of the CDR3: TGTGCCAGCAGCGGGGGCGGGGCGTCAGCCTACGAGCAGTACTTC.

This sequence joins TRBV27 and TRBJ2-3; D gene unclear. CDR3 length equals 13 residues. V was cut by 3 bases and J by 3 bases, with 7 bases left in between. Germline loops: CDR1 MNHEY, CDR2 SMNVEV (reference sequence). CDR3 protein: CASSFRRTDTQYF. In DNA form, the CDR3 reads TGTGCCAGCAGTTTCAGGCGGACAGATACGCAGTATTTT.

The chain recombines TRBV18 with TRBJ2-2; 9 nucleotides match TRBD1. Germline CDR1 KGHSH, CDR2 LQKENI. The CDR3 has 15 residues. V gave up 5 bases and J gave up 5 bases; unmatched junction bases: 6. The CDR3 loop is CASSSTTGGTGELFF. The DNA for the CDR3 is TGTGCCAGCTCATCGACGACAGGGGGTACCGGGGAGCTGTTTTTT.

This chain connects TRBV11-2 to TRBJ2-7, with a tentative D call TRBD1 (5 bases). The CDR3 totals 13 residues. Trimming pared 2 bases from V and 4 bases from J, leaving 9 bases between. Per the germline V gene, CDR1 is SGHAT and CDR2 is FQNNGV. This chain's CDR3 is CASSLSKGYEQYF. In DNA, the CDR3 is TGTGCCAGCAGCTTATCGAAGGGGTACGAGCAGTACTTC.

V usage is TRBV4-2 and J usage is TRBJ2-2, with D possibly matching TRBD2 (5 bases). The CDR3 extends over 16 amino acids. The V gene lost 0 bases and the J gene lost 2 bases, with 10 bases spanning the gap. CDR1 LGHNA and CDR2 YNFKEQ come from the germline V gene. CDR3 protein: CASSQDPGENTGELFF. The CDR3 DNA follows: TGTGCCAGCAGCCAAGATCCCGGGGAAAACACCGGGGAGCTGTTTTTT.

Remarks on this clone: The identical CDR3 is also encoded by other nucleotide sequences in the sample. This chain connects TRBV2 to TRBJ2-5; D is unclear. The CDR3 runs 13 residues. V lost 1 base, J lost 1 base, and 4 bases lay in between. Germline V gene lookup returns CDR1 SNHLY and CDR2 FYNNEI. The CDR3 is CASSEDSQETQYF. Written as DNA, the CDR3 is TGTGCCAGCAGTGAAGACAGCCAAGAGACCCAGTACTTC.

This clone was detected only once. V and J are TRBV5-1 and TRBJ2-1; D is possibly TRBD1 (6 bases). V was clipped by 2 bases and J by 7 bases, with 13 bases between them. CDR1 SGHRS and CDR2 YFSETQ come from the germline V gene. The CDR3 runs 14 residues. The CDR3 nucleotides are TGCGCCAGCAGCTTAAGTAGGCAGGGGAATGAGCAGTTCTTC. Translation: CASSLSRQGNEQFF. The full variable domain, in which reference TRBV5-1 and TRBJ2-1 provide the parts outside the CDR3, is KAGVTQTPRYLIKTRGQQVTLSCSPISGHRSVSWYQQTPGQGLQFLFEYFSETQRNKGNFPGRFSGRQFSNSRSEMNVSTLELGDSALYLCASSLSRQGNEQFFGPGTRLTVL.

V gene TRBV5-1 combines with J gene TRBJ1-1; TRBD1 is a possible D gene (5 bases). The V end was cut by 4 bases, the J end by 4 bases, with 17 bases between. The CDR3 runs 15 residues. Germline V CDR1 and CDR2: SGHRS, YFSETQ. The CDR3 DNA reads as TGCGCCAGCAGCGGGACGTTAGGGGCGGGCACTGAAGCTTTCTTT. This encodes CASSGTLGAGTEAFF.

The chain carries TRBV7-6 and TRBJ2-7; D possibly corresponds to TRBD1 (6 bases). The CDR3 covers 16 residues. The germline CDR1 and CDR2 sequences are SGHVS and FNYEAQ. Between the trimmed V and J ends, which lost 0 bases and 0 bases, there was a span of 12 bases. The CDR3 DNA sequence: TGTGCCAGCAGCTTAGCCGCGAAGGACAGCTCCTACGAGCAGTACTTC. It specifies CASSLAAKDSSYEQYF.

The CDR3: CASSESSSYEQYF. The DNA for the CDR3 is TGTGCCAGCAGTGAGAGCAGCTCCTACGAGCAGTACTTC. The V call is TRBV6-1, the J call TRBJ2-7; no definite D call. The CDR3 extends over 13 amino acids. Trimming took 3 bases from V and 0 from J, leaving 6 bases between them. The germline gives CDR1 MNHNS, CDR2 SASEGT.

Only one count was recorded for this clone. V and J are TRBV11-2 and TRBJ1-1; D is ambiguous. V was cut by 5 bases and J by 11 bases, with 15 bases left in between. This CDR3 is 12 amino acids long. CDR1 and CDR2 from the germline V gene are SGHAT and FQNNGV. CDR3 nucleotides: TGTGCCAGCAGCCCCACAGACCCGGGGGCTTTCTTT. Translation gives CASSPTDPGAFF.

The CDR3 sequence is CASSSQGGDYGYTF. The CDR3 DNA follows: TGTGCCAGCAGTTCACAGGGGGGGGACTATGGCTACACCTTC. V is TRBV28 and J is TRBJ1-2; 8 bases agree with TRBD1. The germline V gene encodes CDR1 MDHEN and CDR2 SYDVKM. This CDR3 has 14 residues. J lost 3 bases, V lost 4 bases, and 4 bases had no gene match.

The gene calls are TRBV6-5 and TRBJ2-7; D may be TRBD1 or TRBD2 (5 bases each). The CDR3 covers 13 residues. Germline CDR1 is MNHEY and CDR2 is SVGAGI. Trimming cost V 5 bases and J 6 bases, with 14 bases left between them. CDR3 sequence: CASSQGPVVEQYF. CDR3 nucleotide sequence: TGTGCCAGCAGTCAGGGACCCGTCGTCGAGCAGTACTTC.

The chain is built from TRBV29-1 and TRBJ2-7; no reliable D call. The CDR3 has 14 amino acids. Germline CDR1 and CDR2: SQVTM and ANQGSEA. V dropped 4 bases and J dropped 0 bases, with 13 bases sitting between them. The CDR3 sequence: CSVVVQFSSYEQYF. Written as DNA, the CDR3 is TGCAGCGTTGTTGTCCAGTTTAGCTCCTACGAGCAGTACTTC.

The chain carries TRBV18 and TRBJ1-1; D ambiguous. Trimming removed 5 bases from V and 1 base from J, with 14 bases in between. The CDR3 has 15 residues. CDR1 KGHSH and CDR2 LQKENI come from the germline V gene. CDR3 sequence: CASSSGVGKNTEAFF. CDR3 sequence (DNA): TGTGCCAGCTCATCTGGTGTGGGGAAGAACACTGAAGCTTTCTTT.

This chain joins TRBV4-1 and TRBJ1-2; D ambiguous. The germline V gene encodes CDR1 MGHRA and CDR2 YSYEKL. The V and J ends lost 0 bases and 3 bases respectively, with 17 bases between them. CDR3 size: 17 residues. This chain's CDR3 is CASSQDSSSGFDYGYTF. The CDR3 DNA reads TGCGCCAGCAGCCAAGATTCAAGTTCGGGCTTTGACTATGGCTACACCTTC.

As for this clone: This same CDR3 is encoded by further DNA sequences in the sample. The chain carries TRBV5-4 and TRBJ1-2; no clear D. The CDR3 covers 12 residues. The germline V gene has CDR1 SGHNT and CDR2 YYREEE (reference sequence). Deletions cut 6 bases from V and 4 bases from J, with 10 bases between. The CDR3 is CASTPDGYGYTF. The CDR3 bases are TGTGCCAGCACTCCGGACGGCTATGGCTACACCTTC. Full variable domain (missing parts from reference TRBV5-4 and TRBJ1-2): ETGVTQSPTHLIKTRGQQVTLRCSSQSGHNTVSWYQQALGQGPQFIFQYYREEENGRGNFPPRFSGLQFPNYSSELNVNALELDDSALYLCASTPDGYGYTFGSGTRLTVV.

This rearrangement joins TRBV9 to TRBJ2-5; D call uncertain. This CDR3 comprises 12 residues. Germline V lookup: CDR1 SGDLS, CDR2 YYNGEE. V was trimmed by 1 base and J by 7 bases, leaving 8 bases between them. CDR3 residues: CASSVNERTQYF. The CDR3 region has the DNA TGTGCCAGCAGCGTAAATGAGAGGACCCAGTACTTC. The whole variable domain, filled in from reference TRBV9 and TRBJ2-5, reads DSGVTQTPKHLITATGQRVTLRCSPRSGDLSVYWYQQSLDQGLQFLIQYYNGEERAKGNILERFSAQQFPDLHSELNLSSLELGDSALYFCASSVNERTQYFGPGTRLLVL.

The chain couples TRBV6-6 to TRBJ1-5; D is unresolved. The germline V and J ends were trimmed by 0 bases and 2 bases, with 5 bases remaining between them. CDR3 length equals 14 residues. Germline CDR1 MNHNY, CDR2 SVGAGI (reference sequence). CDR3 nucleotides: TGTGCCAGCAGTTACTCGCAGCGCAATCAGCCCCAGCATTTT. Protein product: CASSYSQRNQPQHF.

The gene calls are TRBV14 and TRBJ1-1; D possibly corresponds to TRBD1 (5 bases). The CDR3 length is 13 residues. V lost 6 bases to trimming and J lost 5 bases, with 13 bases between them. Germline-derived CDR1 and CDR2 are SGHDN and FVKESK. The CDR3 coding sequence is TGTGCCAGCAGTCTGGGGGAAGGGACTGAAGCTTTCTTT. Amino acid sequence: CASSLGEGTEAFF.